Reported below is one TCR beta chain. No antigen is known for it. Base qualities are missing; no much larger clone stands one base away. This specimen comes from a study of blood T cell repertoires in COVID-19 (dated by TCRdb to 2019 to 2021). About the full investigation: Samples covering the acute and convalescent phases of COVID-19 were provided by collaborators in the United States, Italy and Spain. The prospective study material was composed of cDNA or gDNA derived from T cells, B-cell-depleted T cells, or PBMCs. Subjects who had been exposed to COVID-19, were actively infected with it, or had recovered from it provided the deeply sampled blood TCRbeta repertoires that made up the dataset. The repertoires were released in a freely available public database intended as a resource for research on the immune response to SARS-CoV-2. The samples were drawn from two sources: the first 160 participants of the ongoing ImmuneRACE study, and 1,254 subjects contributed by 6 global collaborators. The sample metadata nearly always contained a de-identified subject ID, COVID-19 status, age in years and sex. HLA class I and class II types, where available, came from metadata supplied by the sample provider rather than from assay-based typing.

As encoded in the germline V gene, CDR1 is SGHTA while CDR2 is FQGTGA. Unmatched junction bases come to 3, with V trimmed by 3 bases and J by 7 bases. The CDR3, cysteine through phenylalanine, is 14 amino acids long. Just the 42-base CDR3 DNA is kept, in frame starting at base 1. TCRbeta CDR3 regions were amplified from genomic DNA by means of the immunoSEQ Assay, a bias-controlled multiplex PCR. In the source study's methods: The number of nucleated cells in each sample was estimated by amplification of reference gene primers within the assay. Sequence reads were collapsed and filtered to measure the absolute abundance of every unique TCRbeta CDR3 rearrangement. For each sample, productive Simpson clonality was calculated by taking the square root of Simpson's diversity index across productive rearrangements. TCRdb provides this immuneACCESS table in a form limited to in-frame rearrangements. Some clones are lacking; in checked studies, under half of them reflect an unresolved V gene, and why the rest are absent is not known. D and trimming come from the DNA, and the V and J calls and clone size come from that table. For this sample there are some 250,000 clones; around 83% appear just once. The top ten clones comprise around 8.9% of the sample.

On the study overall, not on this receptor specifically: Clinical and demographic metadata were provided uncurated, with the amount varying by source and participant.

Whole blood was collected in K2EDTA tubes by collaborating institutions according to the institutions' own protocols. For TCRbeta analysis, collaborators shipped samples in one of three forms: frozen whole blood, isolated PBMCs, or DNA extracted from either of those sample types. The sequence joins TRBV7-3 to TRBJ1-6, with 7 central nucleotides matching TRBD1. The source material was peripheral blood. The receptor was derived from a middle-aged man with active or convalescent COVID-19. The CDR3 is CASSLSQGNSPLHF. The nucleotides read TGTGCCAGCAGCTTGTCACAGGGGAATTCACCCCTCCACTTT.